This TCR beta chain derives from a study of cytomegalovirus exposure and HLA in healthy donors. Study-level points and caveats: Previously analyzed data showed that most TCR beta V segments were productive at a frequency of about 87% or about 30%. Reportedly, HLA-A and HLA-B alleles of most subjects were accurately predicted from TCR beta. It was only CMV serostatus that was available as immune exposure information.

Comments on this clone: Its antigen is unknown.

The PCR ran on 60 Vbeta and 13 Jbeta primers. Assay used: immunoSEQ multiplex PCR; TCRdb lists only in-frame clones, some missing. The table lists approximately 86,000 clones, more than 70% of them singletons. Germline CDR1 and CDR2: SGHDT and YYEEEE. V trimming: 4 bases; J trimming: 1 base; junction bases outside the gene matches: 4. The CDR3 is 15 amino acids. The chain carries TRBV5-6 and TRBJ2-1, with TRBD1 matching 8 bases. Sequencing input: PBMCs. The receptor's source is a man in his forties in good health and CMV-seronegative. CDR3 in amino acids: CASSTGQGSYNEQFF. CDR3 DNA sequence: TGTGCCAGCAGCACTGGACAGGGATCCTACAATGAGCAGTTCTTC.